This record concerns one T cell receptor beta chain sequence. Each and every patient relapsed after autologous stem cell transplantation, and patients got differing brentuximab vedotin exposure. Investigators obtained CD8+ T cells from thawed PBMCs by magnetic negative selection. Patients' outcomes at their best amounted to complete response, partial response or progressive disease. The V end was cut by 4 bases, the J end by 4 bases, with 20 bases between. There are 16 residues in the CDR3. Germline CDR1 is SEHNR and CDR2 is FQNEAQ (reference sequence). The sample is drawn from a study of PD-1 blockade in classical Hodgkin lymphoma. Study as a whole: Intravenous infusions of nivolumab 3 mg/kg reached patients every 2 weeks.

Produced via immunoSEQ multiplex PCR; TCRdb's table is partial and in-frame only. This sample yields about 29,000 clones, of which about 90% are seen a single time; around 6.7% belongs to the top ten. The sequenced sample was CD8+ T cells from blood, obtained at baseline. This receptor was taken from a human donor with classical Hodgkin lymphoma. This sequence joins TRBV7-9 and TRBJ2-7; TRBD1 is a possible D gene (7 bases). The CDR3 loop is CASSSPEGARRYEQYF. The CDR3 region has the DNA TGTGCCAGCAGCTCCCCGGAGGGGGCGCGGAGGTACGAGCAGTACTTC.